Listed below are T cell receptor beta chains from one sample, sequenced in a study of CD8+CD57+ T cells in acquired aplastic anemia. Each CDR3 protein is one row after TCRdb ran MiXCR on the reads. The sample carries 180,000 or so distinct CDR3 sequences, roughly 65% recorded once. The sequenced sample consisted of sorted CD4+, CD8+, or CD8+CD57+ T cells (not recorded which) from PBMCs. The receptors shown here come from a human donor with aplastic anemia. Both conserved end residues are part of each CDR3. Fields, in order: V gene, J gene, D gene, clone size, CDR3 DNA, CDR3 protein. D genes are given only for firm matches. Clone size is given for some rows only: seen once, a few or many times, or a class if the clone is expanded.

v_call: TRBV10-3
j_call: TRBJ1-6
d_call: .
clone_size: .
cdr3_nt: TGTGCCATCAGTGCAGGACAGCGTAATTCACCCCTCCACTTT
cdr3_aa: CAISAGQRNSPLHF

v_call: TRBV7-3
j_call: TRBJ2-7
d_call: .
clone_size: .
cdr3_nt: TGTGCCAGCAGCTTGGAGGGGGGCCTATACTTC
cdr3_aa: CASSLEGGLYF

v_call: TRBV2
j_call: TRBJ1-2
d_call: .
clone_size: few
cdr3_nt: TGTGCCAGCAGTGCATCAGAGTCTAACTATGGCTACACCTTC
cdr3_aa: CASSASESNYGYTF

v_call: TRBV15
j_call: TRBJ1-1
d_call: .
clone_size: .
cdr3_nt: TGTGCCACCGGGTCTCCGAACACTGAAGCTTTCTTT
cdr3_aa: CATGSPNTEAFF

v_call: TRBV20-1
j_call: TRBJ2-2
d_call: .
clone_size: .
cdr3_nt: TGCAGTGCTAGAGAGAAAACCGGGGAGCTGTTTTTT
cdr3_aa: CSAREKTGELFF

v_call: TRBV20-1
j_call: TRBJ2-4
d_call: TRBD1
clone_size: .
cdr3_nt: TGCAGTGCTACCGGGACAGGGGACATTCAGTACTTC
cdr3_aa: CSATGTGDIQYF

v_call: TRBV7-2
j_call: TRBJ2-1
d_call: TRBD1
clone_size: .
cdr3_nt: TGTGCCAGCAGCCTGAGTGGGACAGCCTCCTACAATGAGCAGTTCTTC
cdr3_aa: CASSLSGTASYNEQFF

v_call: TRBV7-9
j_call: TRBJ1-5
d_call: .
clone_size: .
cdr3_nt: TGTGCCAGCAGCTTAGACCGTCGTTTAAGGCCCCAGCATTTT
cdr3_aa: CASSLDRRLRPQHF

v_call: TRBV19
j_call: TRBJ2-5
d_call: TRBD2
clone_size: .
cdr3_nt: TGTGCCAGTAGTACTATAGCGGGAGGGCGAGAGACCCAGTACTTC
cdr3_aa: CASSTIAGGRETQYF

v_call: TRBV12-3/TRBV12-4
j_call: TRBJ1-4
d_call: .
clone_size: once
cdr3_nt: TGTGCCAGCAGGAGAAGGAGGGATGAAAAACTGTTTTTT
cdr3_aa: CASRRRRDEKLFF

v_call: TRBV7-2
j_call: TRBJ2-2
d_call: .
clone_size: .
cdr3_nt: TGTGCCAGCAGCCCTAATCGCGGGGAGCTGTTTTTT
cdr3_aa: CASSPNRGELFF

v_call: TRBV2
j_call: TRBJ1-1
d_call: .
clone_size: once
cdr3_nt: TGTGCCAGCAGTGAACAGAGAAACACTGAAGCTTTCTTT
cdr3_aa: CASSEQRNTEAFF

v_call: TRBV7-3
j_call: TRBJ2-1
d_call: .
clone_size: .
cdr3_nt: TGTGCCAGCAGCTTAAGCGGGGGCGAGCAGTTCTTC
cdr3_aa: CASSLSGGEQFF

v_call: TRBV6-1
j_call: TRBJ1-1
d_call: .
clone_size: .
cdr3_nt: TGTGCCAGCAGTGAGACAGGCCAAGCTTTCTTT
cdr3_aa: CASSETGQAFF

v_call: TRBV20-1
j_call: TRBJ1-2
d_call: .
clone_size: .
cdr3_nt: TGCAGTTCCACAGGTTCCCCTAACTATGGCTACACCTTC
cdr3_aa: CSSTGSPNYGYTF

v_call: TRBV25-1
j_call: TRBJ2-5
d_call: .
clone_size: .
cdr3_nt: TGTGCCAGCAGCAGAGGGGGGGTGGAGACCCAGTACTTC
cdr3_aa: CASSRGGVETQYF

v_call: TRBV25-1
j_call: TRBJ2-1
d_call: .
clone_size: few
cdr3_nt: TGTGCCAGCAGTTATGGTAGAGGCAATGAGCAGTTCTTC
cdr3_aa: CASSYGRGNEQFF

v_call: TRBV2
j_call: TRBJ1-4
d_call: .
clone_size: .
cdr3_nt: TGTGCCAGCAGTGAACAGTATAATGAAAAACTGTTTTTT
cdr3_aa: CASSEQYNEKLFF

v_call: TRBV27
j_call: TRBJ2-2
d_call: TRBD1
clone_size: few
cdr3_nt: TGTGCCAGCAGATCAGGGGGCGCCACCGGGGAGCTGTTTTTT
cdr3_aa: CASRSGGATGELFF

v_call: TRBV12-3/TRBV12-4
j_call: TRBJ2-2
d_call: TRBD1
clone_size: many
cdr3_nt: TGTGCCAGCAGTCCGGGACAGGAATACACCGGGGAGCTGTTTTTT
cdr3_aa: CASSPGQEYTGELFF

v_call: TRBV12-3/TRBV12-4
j_call: TRBJ1-2
d_call: TRBD1
clone_size: once
cdr3_nt: TGTGCCAGCAGACCACAGGGGAGAGGCTACACCTTC
cdr3_aa: CASRPQGRGYTF

v_call: TRBV7-9
j_call: TRBJ1-1
d_call: TRBD1
clone_size: .
cdr3_nt: TGTGCCAGCAGCTTTAAAAGAGGGGGCGATACCGCTTTCTTT
cdr3_aa: CASSFKRGGDTAFF

v_call: TRBV7-2
j_call: TRBJ2-2
d_call: .
clone_size: .
cdr3_nt: TGTGCCAGCAGCCCAGTCACCGGGGAGCTGTTTTTT
cdr3_aa: CASSPVTGELFF

v_call: TRBV14
j_call: TRBJ1-1
d_call: .
clone_size: .
cdr3_nt: TGTGCCAGCAGCCAATTTCCGAGGTCTGAAGCTTTCTTT
cdr3_aa: CASSQFPRSEAFF

v_call: TRBV10-3
j_call: TRBJ1-5
d_call: .
clone_size: once
cdr3_nt: TGTGCCATCAGTGAGTCTAGGGACGCGAATCAGCCCCAGCATTTT
cdr3_aa: CAISESRDANQPQHF

v_call: TRBV7-9
j_call: TRBJ2-5
d_call: TRBD2
clone_size: .
cdr3_nt: TGTGCCAGCAGCTTGGGAGGGTCCCAGTACTTC
cdr3_aa: CASSLGGSQYF

v_call: TRBV7-2
j_call: TRBJ1-5
d_call: .
clone_size: .
cdr3_nt: TGTGCCAGCAGCTTAGCGGCGGGCAGGGTCAATCAGCCCCAACATTTT
cdr3_aa: CASSLAAGRVNQPQHF

v_call: TRBV12-3/TRBV12-4
j_call: TRBJ2-6
d_call: .
clone_size: many
cdr3_nt: TGTGCCAGCACCCAGGGGTCTGGGGCCAACGTCCTGACTTTC
cdr3_aa: CASTQGSGANVLTF

v_call: TRBV29-1
j_call: TRBJ2-5
d_call: TRBD2
clone_size: .
cdr3_nt: TGCAGCGTTTCTCGCGGGGGACAAGAGACCCAGTACTTC
cdr3_aa: CSVSRGGQETQYF

v_call: TRBV9
j_call: TRBJ2-2
d_call: .
clone_size: .
cdr3_nt: TGTGCCAGCAGCGGTCAGGGGTACGGGAACACCGGGGAGCTGTTTTTT
cdr3_aa: CASSGQGYGNTGELFF

v_call: TRBV20-1
j_call: TRBJ2-5
d_call: TRBD1
clone_size: .
cdr3_nt: TGCAGTGTAAGGACAGGGGGCGAGACCCAGTACTTC
cdr3_aa: CSVRTGGETQYF

v_call: TRBV20-1
j_call: TRBJ2-7
d_call: TRBD2
clone_size: .
cdr3_nt: TGCAGTGCTAGAAAGGGTTCAGGCGGGGGTTACGAGCAGTACTTC
cdr3_aa: CSARKGSGGGYEQYF

v_call: TRBV20-1
j_call: TRBJ1-6
d_call: TRBD1
clone_size: many
cdr3_nt: TGCAGTGCTGTCCGACAGGGGAGCTATAATTCACCCCTCCACTTT
cdr3_aa: CSAVRQGSYNSPLHF

v_call: TRBV29-1
j_call: TRBJ1-1
d_call: .
clone_size: many
cdr3_nt: TGCAGCGTTGAAGGGGGGACCGCTCCTGAAGCTTTCTTT
cdr3_aa: CSVEGGTAPEAFF

v_call: TRBV7-9
j_call: TRBJ1-5
d_call: .
clone_size: .
cdr3_nt: TGTGCCAGCAGCTTGAGCCAGAGGAAGCCCCAGCATTTT
cdr3_aa: CASSLSQRKPQHF

v_call: TRBV19
j_call: TRBJ2-7
d_call: .
clone_size: .
cdr3_nt: TGTGCCAGTTCGCCAGCTCTTGGCTACGAGCAGTACTTC
cdr3_aa: CASSPALGYEQYF

v_call: TRBV24-1
j_call: TRBJ1-1
d_call: TRBD1
clone_size: .
cdr3_nt: TGTGCCACCAGTGACCCGGGACAGTCTGAAGCTTTCTTT
cdr3_aa: CATSDPGQSEAFF

v_call: TRBV7-9
j_call: TRBJ2-3
d_call: .
clone_size: many
cdr3_nt: TGTGCCAGCAGCTTAGTTACCGGAGTCGGTACGCAGTATTTT
cdr3_aa: CASSLVTGVGTQYF

v_call: TRBV20-1
j_call: TRBJ1-4
d_call: .
clone_size: .
cdr3_nt: TGCAGTGTCTCCCGAACGGGTGAAAAACTGTTTTTT
cdr3_aa: CSVSRTGEKLFF

v_call: TRBV5-4
j_call: TRBJ1-1
d_call: TRBD1
clone_size: .
cdr3_nt: TGTGCCAGCAGCTCCGGAGAGGACAGGGGGCCCTTCTTT
cdr3_aa: CASSSGEDRGPFF

v_call: TRBV7-9
j_call: TRBJ2-7
d_call: .
clone_size: .
cdr3_nt: TGTGCGAGCAGCGCGGGGGCGGGTGAGCAGTACTTC
cdr3_aa: CASSAGAGEQYF

v_call: TRBV20-1
j_call: TRBJ2-7
d_call: TRBD2
clone_size: .
cdr3_nt: TGCAGTGCAAAGCGGGGGGGCGACACCGGGGAGCAGTACTTC
cdr3_aa: CSAKRGGDTGEQYF

v_call: TRBV15
j_call: TRBJ1-5
d_call: TRBD1
clone_size: .
cdr3_nt: TGTGCCACCAGCACTTGGGACAGGGAGGATCAGCCCCAGCATTTT
cdr3_aa: CATSTWDREDQPQHF

v_call: TRBV12-3/TRBV12-4
j_call: TRBJ2-1
d_call: .
clone_size: .
cdr3_nt: TGTTCCAGCAGTTTATTTGGCGCAGGGGAGCAGTTGTTC
cdr3_aa: CSSSLFGAGEQLF

v_call: TRBV15
j_call: TRBJ2-7
d_call: .
clone_size: few
cdr3_nt: TGTGCCACCAGGAGCACAGATTCCTACGAGCAGTACTTC
cdr3_aa: CATRSTDSYEQYF

v_call: TRBV10-1
j_call: TRBJ2-2
d_call: TRBD2
clone_size: .
cdr3_nt: TGCGCCAGCAGTGACCCCATAGCCCGACTAGCGGGGGATTCCACCGGGGAGCTGTTTTTT
cdr3_aa: CASSDPIARLAGDSTGELFF

v_call: TRBV29-1
j_call: TRBJ2-7
d_call: .
clone_size: .
cdr3_nt: TGCAGCGTTGAAGGGTTTGAGGGATACGAGCAGTACTTC
cdr3_aa: CSVEGFEGYEQYF

v_call: TRBV20-1
j_call: TRBJ1-4
d_call: .
clone_size: .
cdr3_nt: TGCAGTGCTAGAGGGCAGTCCAATGAAAAACTGTCTTTT
cdr3_aa: CSARGQSNEKLSF

v_call: TRBV10-1
j_call: TRBJ1-2
d_call: .
clone_size: .
cdr3_nt: TGCGCCAGCAGTGAGTCGGGGGACCGCAACTATGGCTACACCTTC
cdr3_aa: CASSESGDRNYGYTF

v_call: TRBV15
j_call: TRBJ2-7
d_call: .
clone_size: .
cdr3_nt: TGTGCCACCAGCGCAGGCAGGAGCGGCGAGCAGTACTTC
cdr3_aa: CATSAGRSGEQYF

v_call: TRBV6-6
j_call: TRBJ1-5
d_call: .
clone_size: once
cdr3_nt: TGTGCCAGCAGGCCACCCGGAGGGGTCAATCAGCCCCAGCATTTT
cdr3_aa: CASRPPGGVNQPQHF

v_call: TRBV7-9
j_call: TRBJ1-1
d_call: TRBD1
clone_size: .
cdr3_nt: TGTGCCAGCAGCGGAGGACAGGGAGGGGGCACTGAAGCTTTCTTT
cdr3_aa: CASSGGQGGGTEAFF

v_call: TRBV13
j_call: TRBJ1-1
d_call: .
clone_size: .
cdr3_nt: TGTGCCAGCAGCTTAGTGGTGGACATCGCTGAAGCTTTCTTT
cdr3_aa: CASSLVVDIAEAFF

v_call: TRBV5-1
j_call: TRBJ2-3
d_call: TRBD2
clone_size: .
cdr3_nt: TGCGCCAGCAGCTGGTCGGGGGGAGATACGCAGTATTTT
cdr3_aa: CASSWSGGDTQYF